Presented here are 27 T cell receptor beta chains from one specimen sequenced in a study of cytomegalovirus exposure and HLA in healthy donors. The PCR was carried out with 60 Vbeta primers and 13 Jbeta primers. TCRdb's copy holds only in-frame clones and misses some; the assay was immunoSEQ multiplex PCR. The sample lists 130,000 to 150,000 clones, about 78% seen once, with approximately 4% in the top ten. The sequenced sample was PBMCs. The receptors were sampled from a man between 18 and 29 years old in good health and CMV-seronegative.

This chain links TRBV5-6 with TRBJ2-1, with D tentatively TRBD2 (6 bases). The CDR3 consists of 16 residues. V was cut by 3 bases and J by 0 bases, with 13 bases left in between. Germline V gene lookup returns CDR1 SGHDT and CDR2 YYEEEE. In DNA form, the CDR3 reads TGTGCCAGCAGCTCCCCCCGGGAGAGCTCCTACAATGAGCAGTTCTTC. Amino acids: CASSSPRESSYNEQFF.

The V gene is TRBV23-1, the J gene TRBJ2-7; D call uncertain. TRBV23-1 is noted as an ORF with a role that remains uncertain. The length of the CDR3 is 14 residues. Trimming took 3 bases from V and 0 from J, leaving 9 bases between them. The DNA for the CDR3 is TGCGCCAGCAGTCAGAGGATCAGCTCCTACGAGCAGTACTTC. As protein: CASSQRISSYEQYF.

The rearrangement links TRBV6-1 to TRBJ2-7; TRBD2 matches 11 bases. CDR3 length: 15 residues. The germline V gene has CDR1 MNHNS and CDR2 SASEGT. After removal of 2 bases from V and 9 bases from J, the junction contained 9 bases not matched to a gene. DNA of the CDR3: TGTGCCAGCAGTGAAATGCTAGCGGGGGGTGCGCGGCAGTACTTC. Translating gives CASSEMLAGGARQYF.

In this sample, this clone turned up a few times. V usage is TRBV6-1 and J usage is TRBJ2-3; the match to TRBD1 covers 9 bases. Germline assignment: CDR1 MNHNS and CDR2 SASEGT. V lost 0 bases to trimming and J lost 6 bases; unmatched junction nucleotides: 7. The CDR3 is 16 amino acids. CDR3 DNA: TGTGCCAGCAGTGAAGCCCCGGACAGGGGCCCGGATACGCAGTATTTT. Translating gives CASSEAPDRGPDTQYF.

This chain links TRBV29-1 with TRBJ1-2; perhaps TRBD1 as D (6 bases). Between the trimmed V and J ends, which lost 4 bases and 5 bases, there was a span of 17 bases. Germline V gene sequence: CDR1 SQVTM, CDR2 ANQGSEA. The length of the CDR3 is 14 residues. In nucleotides, the CDR3 is TGCAGCGTTGTTTTAAACAGGGCGGCTTATGGCTACACCTTC. Translation: CSVVLNRAAYGYTF.

This chain uses TRBV4-1 with TRBJ1-1; possible D gene TRBD1, 5 bases. CDR3 size: 15 residues. V was clipped by 1 base and J by 3 bases, with 12 bases between them. Germline CDR1 and CDR2: MGHRA and YSYEKL. CDR3: CASSQVGGQYTEAFF. In nucleotides, the CDR3 is TGCGCCAGCAGCCAAGTGGGGGGTCAGTACACTGAAGCTTTCTTT.

CDR3 nucleotides: TGTGCCAGCAGCTTACTATTACAGGGAGATACGCAGTATTTT. This gives the protein CASSLLLQGDTQYF. This chain joins TRBV5-4 and TRBJ2-3, with a possible D match to TRBD1 (6 bases). CDR1 is SGHNT, CDR2 YYREEE, per germline (reference sequence). Trimming removed 2 bases at V and 5 bases at J, with 12 bases between. The CDR3 is 14 amino acids.

V gene TRBV5-4 combines with J gene TRBJ2-7; 9 nucleotides agree with TRBD1. Germline V gene lookup returns CDR1 SGHNT and CDR2 YYREEE (reference sequence). CDR3 length: 14 amino acids. The junction had 4 bases not matched to a gene; V was cut back by 3 bases and J by 3 bases. In DNA, the CDR3 is TGTGCCAGCAGCTGGGACAGGGATCTCTACGAGCAGTACTTC. It codes for CASSWDRDLYEQYF.

The chain couples TRBV18 to TRBJ1-1; D not certain. Germline-derived CDR1 and CDR2 are KGHSH and LQKENI. V lost 6 bases, J lost 1 base, and 9 bases lay in between. CDR3 length: 13 residues. The CDR3, as DNA: TGTGCCAGCTCCGCGGTCGGGAACACTGAAGCTTTCTTT. This encodes CASSAVGNTEAFF.

The gene calls are TRBV5-4 and TRBJ2-7, with D perhaps matching TRBD1 (6 bases). Trimming shortened V by 0 bases and J by 2 bases, and 12 bases separated the two germline ends. Germline CDR1 reads SGHNT; CDR2 reads YYREEE (reference sequence). The CDR3 extends over 15 amino acids. CDR3 bases: TGTGCCAGCAGCTTGGTTGGGGGCCGAGCCTACGAGCAGTACTTC. Translated: CASSLVGGRAYEQYF.

This clone has more than one count but fewer than ten. The chain couples TRBV6-5 to TRBJ1-1; D is perhaps TRBD1 (5 bases). With 2 bases removed from V and 3 bases from J, the gap between germline ends came to 10 bases. The CDR3 contains 14 residues. Germline assignment: CDR1 MNHEY and CDR2 SVGAGI. This CDR3 is CASSYAGDYTEAFF. CDR3 sequence (DNA): TGTGCCAGCAGTTACGCCGGGGACTACACTGAAGCTTTCTTT.

V is TRBV7-6 and J is TRBJ2-5; possible D gene TRBD2, 6 bases. The CDR3 runs 16 residues. The V end was cut by 5 bases, the J end by 5 bases, with 21 bases between. CDR1 is SGHVS and CDR2 is FNYEAQ in the germline V gene. CDR3 loop: CASSAFNSRGSETQYF. DNA for the CDR3: TGTGCCAGCAGCGCATTTAATTCGCGGGGTTCGGAGACCCAGTACTTC.

This clone was found once. V is TRBV5-4 and J is TRBJ2-3, with 8 bases lining up with TRBD2. The J segment lost 5 bases and the V segment lost 5 bases, leaving 13 bases of the junction unmatched. The CDR3 has 16 residues. Per germline, CDR1 SGHNT and CDR2 YYREEE (reference sequence). In nucleotides, the CDR3 is TGTGCCAGCAGGGGGGGGTCCAGCGGGAGCGGAGATACGCAGTATTTT. This sequence encodes CASRGGSSGSGDTQYF.

This chain links TRBV6-4 with TRBJ2-2, with D possibly matching TRBD1 (6 bases). Deletions cut 5 bases from V and 1 base from J, with 8 bases between. Germline V gene lookup returns CDR1 MRHNA and CDR2 SNTAGT. The CDR3 contains 14 residues. The CDR3 DNA sequence: TGTGCCAGCAGTAAACAGGGGAACACCGGGGAGCTGTTTTTT. This sequence encodes CASSKQGNTGELFF.

The chain joins TRBV27 to TRBJ2-7, with 7 bases matching TRBD2. Per germline, CDR1 MNHEY and CDR2 SMNVEV (reference sequence). The CDR3 loop spans 15 amino acids. V lost 2 bases, J lost 1 base, and 5 bases stayed unmatched. The CDR3 DNA reads as TGTGCCAGCAGTTTAACGATCGGGGGGTCCTACGAGCAGTACTTC. Its translation is CASSLTIGGSYEQYF.

Turning to this clone: The same CDR3 arises from other DNA sequences in this sample as well. The CDR3, as DNA: TGTGCCAGCAGCCTTAACACTGAAGCTTTCTTT. Translation gives CASSLNTEAFF. V gene TRBV11-2 combines with J gene TRBJ1-1; D is uncertain. This CDR3 has 11 amino acids. Germline V gene sequence: CDR1 SGHAT, CDR2 FQNNGV. V was pared by 5 bases and J by 2 bases, with 3 bases between.

The chain joins TRBV5-4 to TRBJ2-7, with TRBD1 matching 9 bases. Trimming took 0 bases from V and 3 from J; bases not matched to a gene: 1. This CDR3 is built from 14 residues. Germline V lookup: CDR1 SGHNT, CDR2 YYREEE (reference sequence). The CDR3, as DNA: TGTGCCAGCAGCTTGGGGGACAGGGTCTACGAGCAGTACTTC. Translating gives CASSLGDRVYEQYF.

The chain carries TRBV2 and TRBJ1-1; 9 bases are shared with TRBD1. The CDR3 totals 14 residues. The germline CDR1 and CDR2 sequences are SNHLY and FYNNEI. The junction had 8 bases not matched to a gene; V was cut back by 7 bases and J by 5 bases. Here the CDR3 reads CASIRGTGYTEAFF. The DNA for the CDR3 is TGTGCCAGCATTCGGGGGACAGGGTATACTGAAGCTTTCTTT. Complete variable domain (other parts from reference TRBV2 and TRBJ1-1): EPEVTQTPSHQVTQMGQEVILRCVPISNHLYFYWYRQILGQKVEFLVSFYNNEISEKSEIFDDQFSVERPDGSNFTLKIRSTKLEDSAMYFCASIRGTGYTEAFFGQGTRLTVV.

This chain connects TRBV6-7 to TRBJ2-7, with TRBD1 identical over 9 bases. TRBV6-7 is known as an ORF, though its function is uncertain. This CDR3 comprises 17 residues. V lost 0 bases to trimming and J lost 5 bases; unmatched junction nucleotides: 11. CDR3 sequence: CASSYSHKGTGKHEQYF. The CDR3 nucleotides read TGTGCCAGCAGTTACTCCCACAAGGGGACAGGGAAACACGAGCAGTACTTC.

This chain uses TRBV2 with TRBJ1-4, with D perhaps TRBD1 (6 bases). Germline CDR1 reads SNHLY; CDR2 reads FYNNEI. The V gene lost 5 bases and the J gene lost 8 bases, with 15 bases spanning the gap. The CDR3 spans 14 residues. The CDR3: CASSQDRQGEKLFF. In nucleotides, the CDR3 is TGTGCCAGCAGTCAGGACAGACAAGGGGAAAAACTGTTTTTT. Full variable domain (remainder filled in from reference TRBV2 and TRBJ1-4): EPEVTQTPSHQVTQMGQEVILRCVPISNHLYFYWYRQILGQKVEFLVSFYNNEISEKSEIFDDQFSVERPDGSNFTLKIRSTKLEDSAMYFCASSQDRQGEKLFFGSGTQLSVL.

This chain links TRBV7-9 with TRBJ2-7, with 7 bases lining up with TRBD1. CDR3 size: 15 residues. Germline CDR1 and CDR2: SEHNR and FQNEAQ (reference sequence). Trimming removed 1 base from V and 0 bases from J; junction bases left unmatched: 3. CDR3 sequence: CASSLVGTVSYEQYF. The CDR3 DNA follows: TGTGCCAGCAGCTTAGTAGGGACAGTCTCCTACGAGCAGTACTTC. Combining the CDR3 with reference TRBV7-9 and TRBJ2-7 gives the whole variable domain DTGVSQNPRHKITKRGQNVTFRCDPISEHNRLYWYRQTLGQGPEFLTYFQNEAQLEKSRLLSDRFSAERPKGSFSTLEIQRTEQGDSAMYLCASSLVGTVSYEQYFGPGTRLTVT.

This chain links TRBV11-2 with TRBJ2-1; D perhaps matches TRBD1 (6 bases). V lost 5 bases to trimming and J lost 8 bases, with 16 bases between them. Germline V gives CDR1 SGHAT, CDR2 FQNNGV. CDR3 size: 14 residues. Written as DNA, the CDR3 is TGTGCCAGCAGCCCCGGGACAAGATACGATGAGCAGTTCTTC. Amino acids: CASSPGTRYDEQFF.

The chain couples TRBV2 to TRBJ2-3, with 10 positions matching TRBD1. Germline CDR1 reads SNHLY; CDR2 reads FYNNEI. The CDR3 sequence is 18 residues long. Trimming took 7 bases from V and 1 from J; bases not matched to a gene: 14. CDR3 sequence reads: CASMLEGQGYRGTDTQYF. CDR3 coding DNA: TGTGCCAGCATGCTCGAGGGACAGGGGTATCGAGGCACAGATACGCAGTATTTT.

The chain employs TRBV27 and TRBJ2-1, with 7 bases identical to TRBD2. V was pared by 7 bases and J by 4 bases, with 10 bases of the junction left unmatched. The CDR3 contains 15 residues. Germline CDR1 reads MNHEY; CDR2 reads SMNVEV (reference sequence). The chain's CDR3 is CASTSAGSKYNEQFF. For the CDR3, the DNA is TGTGCCAGCACCTCAGCGGGATCCAAGTACAATGAGCAGTTCTTC.

The rearrangement uses TRBV27 and TRBJ2-4; the match to TRBD1 covers 8 bases. Germline CDR1 MNHEY, CDR2 SMNVEV (reference sequence). V shed 0 bases and J 0 bases; nucleotides not matched to a gene: 13. CDR3 length equals 20 residues. CDR3 residues: CASSLSAGQAYRLAKNIQYF. CDR3 DNA sequence: TGTGCCAGCAGTTTATCCGCGGGACAGGCCTATCGTCTAGCCAAAAACATTCAGTACTTC.

The V and J genes are TRBV27 and TRBJ2-1; unclear D gene. In germline, CDR1 is MNHEY, CDR2 SMNVEV (reference sequence). V dropped 3 bases and J dropped 4 bases, with 7 bases sitting between them. This CDR3 has 13 residues. DNA of the CDR3: TGTGCCAGCAGTTTTTACGGGTACAATGAGCAGTTCTTC. This gives the protein CASSFYGYNEQFF.

V usage is TRBV28 and J usage is TRBJ2-1, with TRBD2 matching 11 bases. This CDR3 has 15 residues. V shed 5 bases, J shed 4 bases, and the junction held 4 bases outside the gene matches. Germline V gene sequence: CDR1 MDHEN, CDR2 SYDVKM. The CDR3 is CASSPGTSGYNEQFF. The DNA of the CDR3 is TGTGCCAGCAGTCCCGGGACTAGCGGTTACAATGAGCAGTTCTTC.